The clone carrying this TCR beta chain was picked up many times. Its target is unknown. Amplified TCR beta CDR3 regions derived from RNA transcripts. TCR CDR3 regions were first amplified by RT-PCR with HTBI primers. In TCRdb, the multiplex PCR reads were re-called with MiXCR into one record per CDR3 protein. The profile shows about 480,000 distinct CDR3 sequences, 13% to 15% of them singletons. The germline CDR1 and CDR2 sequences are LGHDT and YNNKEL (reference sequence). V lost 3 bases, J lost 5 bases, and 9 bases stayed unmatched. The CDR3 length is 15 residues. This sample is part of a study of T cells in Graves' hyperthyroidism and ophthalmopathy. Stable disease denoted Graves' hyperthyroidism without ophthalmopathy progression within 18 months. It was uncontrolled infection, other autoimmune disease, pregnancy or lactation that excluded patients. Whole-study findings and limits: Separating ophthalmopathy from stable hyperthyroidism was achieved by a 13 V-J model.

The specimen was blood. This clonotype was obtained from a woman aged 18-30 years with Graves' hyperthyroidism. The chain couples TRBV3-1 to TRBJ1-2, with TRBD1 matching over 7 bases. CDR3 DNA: TGTGCCAGCAGCCAGGACAGGTCCAGCGGGTATGGCTACACCTTC. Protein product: CASSQDRSSGYGYTF.